Listed here are 6 T cell receptor beta chains from one sample, sequenced in a study of post-analysis software for immune sequencing data. For these receptors, no antigen is known. Libraries were made from TCR beta cDNA, and they carried unique molecular identifiers. A single record per CDR3 protein comes from TCRdb applying MiXCR to the PCR reads. Of hundreds of thousands of distinct CDR3 sequences listed, 55% to 70% were seen once; the top ten hold 10% to 12%. Findings of the study overall: Comparison of patients with controls showed 4 to 6 TRBV segments more frequent in patients, TRBV5-6, TRBV5-1 and TRBV20-1 among them.

Input material: blood. These receptors were taken from a girl under 10 years old with multiple sclerosis.

Notes on this clonotype: One end of the junction is discordant with germline, which a read error may explain. V usage is TRBV3-1 and J usage is TRBJ1-2, with D possibly matching TRBD1 (6 bases). The CDR3 has 14 residues. CDR1 is LGHDT and CDR2 is YNNKEL in the germline V gene (reference sequence). CDR3 sequence: CASSQDGGGGGYTF. The CDR3 DNA reads as TGTGCCAGCAGCCAAGATGGGGGCGGGGGCGGCTATACCTTC.

This chain joins TRBV5-1 and TRBJ2-7, with 7 bases aligning to TRBD1. CDR3 length equals 15 residues. CDR1 and CDR2 from the germline V gene are SGHRS and YFSETQ. V dropped 1 base and J dropped 0; count of bases not matched to a gene: 4. The CDR3 spells CASSLLRGFSYEQYF. The DNA for the CDR3 is TGCGCCAGCAGCTTGCTCAGGGGGTTCTCCTACGAGCAGTACTTC.

The CDR3 loop reads CASSRTAVEQFF. The CDR3 nucleotides are TGTGCCAGCAGTAGGACGGCGGTTGAGCAGTTCTTC. The chain has TRBV12-3 or TRBV12-4 and TRBJ2-1; D remains unclear. Trimming stripped 5 bases from V and 9 bases from J, with 11 bases between. CDR3 length: 12 amino acids.

The sample holds a few counts of this clonotype. This chain connects TRBV29-1 to TRBJ2-5; D is undetermined. CDR1 and CDR2 from the germline V gene are SQVTM and ANQGSEA. Trimming cost V 3 bases and J 1 base, with 12 bases left between them. The CDR3 runs to 14 residues. CDR3 sequence reads: CSVEGQRSQETQYF. The CDR3 DNA sequence: TGCAGCGTTGAGGGCCAAAGGTCCCAAGAGACCCAGTACTTC.

The V call is TRBV15, the J call TRBJ1-6; 10 positions agree with TRBD1. J lost 9 bases, V lost 2 bases, and 4 bases had no gene match. Germline V lookup: CDR1 LNHNV, CDR2 YYDKDF (reference sequence). CDR3 length: 15 residues. CDR3 nucleotides: TGTGCCACCAGCAGATCGGGACAGGGGCCTTCACCCCTCCACTTT. Translating gives CATSRSGQGPSPLHF. Based on the CDR3 plus reference TRBV15 and TRBJ1-6, the full variable domain is DAMVIQNPRYQVTQFGKPVTLSCSQTLNHNVMYWYQQKSSQAPKLLFHYYDKDFNNEADTPDNFQSRRPNTSFCFLDIRSPGLGDTAMYLCATSRSGQGPSPLHFGNGTRLTVT.

This clonotype was seen a few times. V is TRBV12-3 or TRBV12-4 and J is TRBJ1-2; D is unclear. V dropped 2 bases and J dropped 4 bases, with 11 bases sitting between them. This CDR3 is built from 14 residues. The CDR3, as DNA: TGTGCCAGCAGTTTATCGGGCCTTCCCTATGGCTACACCTTC. Encoded protein: CASSLSGLPYGYTF.